This entry features one T cell receptor beta chain sequence. This sample stems from a study of cytomegalovirus exposure and HLA in healthy donors. Trimming shortened V by 3 bases and J by 6 bases, and 18 bases separated the two germline ends. This CDR3 has 16 amino acids. The germline V gene encodes CDR1 LNHDA and CDR2 SQIVND (reference sequence). The primer mix had 60 Vbeta and 13 Jbeta primers. Method: immunoSEQ multiplex PCR; TCRdb's copy keeps in-frame clones and lacks some. Seen here are more than 100,000 clones, around 66% observed once, and the top ten hold more than 1.5%. The chain is built from TRBV19 and TRBJ1-5; D gene ambiguous. This receptor was obtained from a man aged 18 to 30 in good health and CMV-seronegative. Material: PBMCs. CDR3 sequence (DNA): TGTGCCAGTAGTATCGTTTTTTTATCGGGTTCTCAGCCCCAGCATTTT. Translation gives CASSIVFLSGSQPQHF.